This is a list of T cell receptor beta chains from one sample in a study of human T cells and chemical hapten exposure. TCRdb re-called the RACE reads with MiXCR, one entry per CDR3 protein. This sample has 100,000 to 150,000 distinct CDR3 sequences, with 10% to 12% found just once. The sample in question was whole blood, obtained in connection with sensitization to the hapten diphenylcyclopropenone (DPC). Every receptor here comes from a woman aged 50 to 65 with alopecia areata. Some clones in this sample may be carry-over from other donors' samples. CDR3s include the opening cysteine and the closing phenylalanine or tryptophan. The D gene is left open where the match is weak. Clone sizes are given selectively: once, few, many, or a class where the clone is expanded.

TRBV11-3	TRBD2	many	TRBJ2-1	TGTGCCAGCAGCTTAACTAGCGGGAGGACGTCCTACAATGAGCAGTTCTTC	CASSLTSGRTSYNEQFF
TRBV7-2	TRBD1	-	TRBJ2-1	TGTGCCAGCAGCACCGACAGGGCCGCTAATCAGTTCTTC	CASSTDRAANQFF
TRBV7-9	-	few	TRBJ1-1	TGTGCCAGCAGCTTAGTATTAGGGTACACTGAAGCTTTCTTT	CASSLVLGYTEAFF
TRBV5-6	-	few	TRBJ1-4	TGTGCCAGCAGCTTGAAGGCGGCGGAAAAACTGTTTTTT	CASSLKAAEKLFF
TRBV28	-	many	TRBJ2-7	TGTGCCAGCACCGACCGTGGGGGGCCCTACGAGCAGTACTTC	CASTDRGGPYEQYF
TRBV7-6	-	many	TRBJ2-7	TGTGCCAGCAGCTTTTCCCGGGACTCCTACGAGCAGTACTTC	CASSFSRDSYEQYF
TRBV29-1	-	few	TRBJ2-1	TGCAGCCCTTTGATCCACAATGAGCAGTTCTTC	CSPLIHNEQFF
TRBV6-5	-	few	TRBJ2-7	TGTGCCAGCAGTACGGGGGGGACAGGGTGGACCTACGAGCAGTACTTC	CASSTGGTGWTYEQYF
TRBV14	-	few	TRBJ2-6	TGTGCCAGCAGCCAAGATTTCGGGACTGGGGCCAACGTCCTGACTTTC	CASSQDFGTGANVLTF
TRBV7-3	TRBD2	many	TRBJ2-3	TGTGCCAGCGGGCGGGGGGGTGAGGATACGCAGTATTTT	CASGRGGEDTQYF
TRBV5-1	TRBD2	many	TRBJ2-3	TGCGCCAGCAGCCTTAGCGGGGTTCGCACAGATACGCAGTATTTT	CASSLSGVRTDTQYF
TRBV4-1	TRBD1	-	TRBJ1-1	TGCGCCAGCAGCCAAGACCCCGCCGACAGGGGAACTGAAGCTTTCTTT	CASSQDPADRGTEAFF
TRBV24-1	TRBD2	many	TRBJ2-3	TGTGCCACCGGAGCGGGGGGGCCCTCAGATACGCAGTATTTT	CATGAGGPSDTQYF
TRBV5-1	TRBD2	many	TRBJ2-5	TGCGCCAGCAGCCCACAACCCACTAGCGGGCCGGGGGTGACCCAGTACTTC	CASSPQPTSGPGVTQYF
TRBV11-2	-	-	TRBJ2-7	TGTGCCAGCAGCCCTCGGAGGGTTAACTCCTACGAGCAGTACTTC	CASSPRRVNSYEQYF
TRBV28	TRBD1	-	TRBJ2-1	TGTGCCAGCAGTTTTAGGGGGCAGGATGAGCAGTTCTTC	CASSFRGQDEQFF
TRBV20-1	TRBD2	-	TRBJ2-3	TGCAGTGTCCCCCCCGCGGGGGGCACAGATACGCAGTATTTT	CSVPPAGGTDTQYF
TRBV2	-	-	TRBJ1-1	TGTGCCAGCAGCCCGGGGCAGGGAATTGGGACTGAAGCTTTCTTT	CASSPGQGIGTEAFF
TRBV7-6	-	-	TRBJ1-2	TGTGCCAGCAGCCCAGTAACGGCCTCCTTCGATGGCTACACCTTC	CASSPVTASFDGYTF
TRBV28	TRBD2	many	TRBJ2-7	TGTGCCAGCAGTTTATCGCTAACTAGCGGTTCCTACGAGCAGTACTTC	CASSLSLTSGSYEQYF
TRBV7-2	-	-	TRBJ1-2	TGTGCCAGCAGCTTAGCGGTGACGGGACCTGGCTACACCTTC	CASSLAVTGPGYTF
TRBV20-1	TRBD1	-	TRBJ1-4	TGCAGTGCCAGAGGGACAGGGGAAGGAGAAAAACTGTTTTTT	CSARGTGEGEKLFF
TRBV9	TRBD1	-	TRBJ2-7	TGTGCCAGCAGCCCCAGACAGGGACACTACGAGCAGTACTTC	CASSPRQGHYEQYF